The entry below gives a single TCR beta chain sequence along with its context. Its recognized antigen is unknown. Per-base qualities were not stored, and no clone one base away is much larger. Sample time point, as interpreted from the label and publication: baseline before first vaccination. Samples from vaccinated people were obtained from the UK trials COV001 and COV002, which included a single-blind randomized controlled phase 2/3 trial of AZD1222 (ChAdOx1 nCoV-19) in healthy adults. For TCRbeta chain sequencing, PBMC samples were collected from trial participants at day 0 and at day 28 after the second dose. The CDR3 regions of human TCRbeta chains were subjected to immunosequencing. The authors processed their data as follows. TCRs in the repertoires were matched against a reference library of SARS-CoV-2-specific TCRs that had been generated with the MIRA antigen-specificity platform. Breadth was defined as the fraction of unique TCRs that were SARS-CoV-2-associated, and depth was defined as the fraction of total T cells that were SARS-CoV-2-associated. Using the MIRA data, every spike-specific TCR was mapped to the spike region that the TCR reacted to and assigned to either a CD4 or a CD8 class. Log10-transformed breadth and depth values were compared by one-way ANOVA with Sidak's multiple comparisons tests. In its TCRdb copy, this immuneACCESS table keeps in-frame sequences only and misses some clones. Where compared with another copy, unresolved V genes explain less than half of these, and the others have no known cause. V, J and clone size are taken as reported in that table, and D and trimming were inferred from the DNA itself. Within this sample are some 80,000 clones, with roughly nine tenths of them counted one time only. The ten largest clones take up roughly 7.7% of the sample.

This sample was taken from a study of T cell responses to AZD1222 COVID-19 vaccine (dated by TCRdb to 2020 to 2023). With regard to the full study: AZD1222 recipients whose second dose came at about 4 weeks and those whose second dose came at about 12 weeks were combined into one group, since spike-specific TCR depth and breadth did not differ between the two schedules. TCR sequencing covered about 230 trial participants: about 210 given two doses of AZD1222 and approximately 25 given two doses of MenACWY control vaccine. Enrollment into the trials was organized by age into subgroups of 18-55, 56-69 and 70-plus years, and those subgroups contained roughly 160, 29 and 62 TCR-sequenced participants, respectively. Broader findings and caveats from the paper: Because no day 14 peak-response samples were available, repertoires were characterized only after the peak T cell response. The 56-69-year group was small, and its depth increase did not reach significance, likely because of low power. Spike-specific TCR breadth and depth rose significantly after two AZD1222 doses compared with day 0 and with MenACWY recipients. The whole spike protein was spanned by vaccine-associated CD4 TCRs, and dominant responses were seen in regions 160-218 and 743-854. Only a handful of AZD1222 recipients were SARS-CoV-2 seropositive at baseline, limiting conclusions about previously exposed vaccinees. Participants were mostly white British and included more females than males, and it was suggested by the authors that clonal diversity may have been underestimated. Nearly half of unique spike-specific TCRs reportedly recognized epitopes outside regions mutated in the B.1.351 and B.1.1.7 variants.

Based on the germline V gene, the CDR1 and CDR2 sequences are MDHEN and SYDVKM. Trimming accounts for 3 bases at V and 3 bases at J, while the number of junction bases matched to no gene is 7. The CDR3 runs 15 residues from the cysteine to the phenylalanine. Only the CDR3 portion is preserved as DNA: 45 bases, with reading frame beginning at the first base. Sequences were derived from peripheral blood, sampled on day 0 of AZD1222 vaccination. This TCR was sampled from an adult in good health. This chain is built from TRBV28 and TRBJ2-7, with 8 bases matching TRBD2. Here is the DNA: TGTGCCAGCAGTTTTCCCAGCGGGAGTCTCTACGAGCAGTACTTC. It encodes CASSFPSGSLYEQYF.